The 21 T cell receptor beta chains reported below all come from one sample, sequenced in a study of T cells after yellow fever vaccination. TCRdb independently ran MiXCR on the 5' RACE reads; one entry per CDR3 protein. The table includes 99,000 or so distinct CDR3 sequences, less than 6% detected once. Sample: CD8+ T cells sorted from PBMCs, taken 10 days after the yellow fever booster vaccination. The receptor source for this set is a man between 18 and 29 years old who received the YFV17D yellow fever vaccine.

The chain has TRBV12-3 or TRBV12-4 and TRBJ2-3; maybe TRBD2 (6 bases). The V end was cut by 5 bases, the J end by 6 bases, with 15 bases between. This CDR3 is 14 amino acids long. DNA of the CDR3: TGTGCCAGCAGTCTAGACCTGGGAGGTGATACGCAGTATTTT. Translated, it gives CASSLDLGGDTQYF.

V and J are TRBV7-9 and TRBJ2-1; D might be TRBD1 or TRBD2, each matching 5 bases. V lost 8 bases, J lost 15 bases, and 17 bases lay in between. CDR1 is SEHNR, CDR2 FQNEAQ, per germline (reference sequence). CDR3 size: 11 residues. The CDR3 coding sequence is TGTGCCAGCGGGACGGGGCCCGTCCCGTTCTTC. Translation gives CASGTGPVPFF.

V usage is TRBV7-2 and J usage is TRBJ2-3; D not certain. Between the trimmed V and J ends, which lost 3 bases and 0 bases, there was a span of 7 bases. The V gene's germline CDR1 is SGHTA and CDR2 FQGNSA. The CDR3 runs 14 residues. CDR3 nucleotide sequence: TGTGCCAGCAGCTTCCAGGACAGCACAGATACGCAGTATTTT. Its protein is CASSFQDSTDTQYF.

In the case of this clonotype: Compared with germline, one end of the junction differs, possibly owing to a read error. V is TRBV4-1 and J is TRBJ1-4; 7 bases are shared with TRBD1. The CDR3 is 12 residues long. CDR1 MGHRA and CDR2 YSYEKL come from the germline V gene. CDR3 amino acids: CASSQEDRPVQF. In nucleotides, the CDR3 is TGCGCCAGCAGCCAAGAGGACAGGCCGGTCCAATTT.

The rearrangement links TRBV7-9 to TRBJ2-2; weak D call: TRBD1 (6 bases). Germline V gives CDR1 SEHNR, CDR2 FQNEAQ (reference sequence). V was clipped by 2 bases and J by 5 bases, with 9 bases between them. The CDR3 loop spans 14 amino acids. Written as DNA, the CDR3 is TGTGCCAGCAGCTTAACAGGGTGGACCGGGGAGCTGTTTTTT. It translates to CASSLTGWTGELFF.

The CDR3 here is CASSLEQGNTEAFF. CDR3 in DNA: TGTGCCAGCAGCTTGGAACAGGGGAACACTGAAGCTTTCTTT. The chain uses TRBV5-6 and TRBJ1-1, with D possibly being TRBD1 (6 bases). V gave up 0 bases and J gave up 1 base, with 7 bases separating them. The CDR3 is 14 amino acids. CDR1 SGHDT and CDR2 YYEEEE come from the germline V gene. The variable domain in full, completed from reference TRBV5-6 and TRBJ1-1, reads DAGVTQSPTHLIKTRGQQVTLRCSPKSGHDTVSWYQQALGQGPQFIFQYYEEEERQRGNFPDRFSGHQFPNYSSELNVNALLLGDSALYLCASSLEQGNTEAFFGQGTRLTVV.

V is TRBV9 and J is TRBJ1-5; tentatively, D is TRBD1 (5 bases). V shed 4 bases and J shed 7 bases, with 15 bases lying between them. CDR3 length: 14 residues. CDR1 is SGDLS, CDR2 YYNGEE, per germline. The CDR3 spells CASSSGGGGQPQHF. CDR3 DNA sequence: TGTGCCAGCAGCTCTGGGGGAGGAGGACAGCCCCAGCATTTT.

This clonotype has a count of ten or more. V usage is TRBV20-1 and J usage is TRBJ2-3; D call uncertain. The germline V gene encodes CDR1 DFQATT and CDR2 SNEGSKA (reference sequence). The V end was cut by 4 bases, the J end by 9 bases, with 11 bases between. The CDR3 runs 11 residues. The CDR3: CSAKPAGTQYF. CDR3 nucleotides: TGCAGTGCTAAGCCTGCTGGGACGCAGTATTTT.

This clonotype occurred many times. This CDR3 is CASSPPGGETQYF. The CDR3, as DNA: TGTGCCAGCAGTCCCCCGGGTGGCGAGACCCAGTACTTC. The chain combines TRBV6-5 with TRBJ2-5; D call uncertain. From germline, CDR1 is MNHEY and CDR2 SVGAGI. The CDR3 runs 13 residues. V was cut by 5 bases and J by 5 bases, with 12 bases left in between.

This clonotype was counted many times. The CDR3 coding sequence is TGCGCCAGCAGCTTGGGCCATCTCAATGAGCAGTTCTTC. Amino acids: CASSLGHLNEQFF. The rearrangement joins TRBV5-1 to TRBJ2-1; D ambiguous. The germline V gene encodes CDR1 SGHRS and CDR2 YFSETQ. The CDR3 length is 13 residues. The ends were cut back, 0 bases at V and 6 bases at J, with 7 bases in the middle.

This clonotype showed up many times. V is TRBV28 and J is TRBJ2-5, with TRBD1 as a possible D gene (5 bases). Germline V CDR1 and CDR2: MDHEN, SYDVKM. V lost 3 bases, J lost 2 bases, and 16 bases lay in between. This CDR3 contains 16 residues. The CDR3 DNA reads TGTGCCAGCAGTTTCCTCAGTGGGGCGAATCAAGAGACCCAGTACTTC. Its protein product is CASSFLSGANQETQYF.

The V gene is TRBV7-9, the J gene TRBJ1-2; D is possibly TRBD1 (5 bases). Trimming removed 3 bases from V and 7 bases from J, with 12 bases in between. The CDR3 covers 13 residues. Germline-derived CDR1 and CDR2 are SEHNR and FQNEAQ (reference sequence). CDR3: CASSFARGGGYTF. The CDR3 DNA is TGTGCCAGCAGCTTTGCTAGGGGCGGTGGCTACACCTTC.

This clonotype has a handful of counts. The J gene is TRBJ2-1, the V gene TRBV25-1, with D possibly called TRBD1 or TRBD2 (6 bases each). The CDR3 covers 14 residues. Trimming left V 5 bases short and J 5 bases short, with 13 bases between. Germline V lookup: CDR1 MGHDK, CDR2 SYGVNS. The CDR3 bases are TGTGCCAGCAGTCCTAGGGGGGAGCACAATGAGCAGTTCTTC. Its protein product is CASSPRGEHNEQFF.

This chain links TRBV27 with TRBJ2-2; the match to TRBD2 covers 15 bases. This CDR3 has 17 amino acids. Germline loops: CDR1 MNHEY, CDR2 SMNVEV (reference sequence). J gave up 8 bases and V 6 bases, and 10 bases lay outside the gene matches. This CDR3 is CASSPRTSGGADGELFF. The CDR3 DNA sequence: TGTGCCAGCAGCCCCCGGACTAGCGGGGGGGCCGATGGGGAGCTGTTTTTT.

This clonotype was seen only a few times. This chain connects TRBV9 to TRBJ1-1, with D possibly being TRBD1 (6 bases). Germline CDR1 reads SGDLS; CDR2 reads YYNGEE. The CDR3 totals 14 residues. V was cut by 3 bases and J by 3 bases, with 12 bases left in between. The chain's CDR3 is CASSEGGMDTEAFF. DNA of the CDR3: TGTGCCAGCAGCGAGGGGGGGATGGACACTGAAGCTTTCTTT. The complete variable domain, with remaining parts taken from reference TRBV9 and TRBJ1-1, reads DSGVTQTPKHLITATGQRVTLRCSPRSGDLSVYWYQQSLDQGLQFLIQYYNGEERAKGNILERFSAQQFPDLHSELNLSSLELGDSALYFCASSEGGMDTEAFFGQGTRLTVV.

This clonotype occurred a few times. The gene calls are TRBV28 and TRBJ2-7; D is unclear. Per the germline V gene, CDR1 is MDHEN and CDR2 is SYDVKM. The V gene lost 3 bases and the J gene lost 4 bases, with 19 bases spanning the gap. The CDR3 is 16 residues long. The CDR3, as DNA: TGTGCCAGCAGTTTTGTCAGTGTTGTTTGTCGGTACGAGCAGTACGTC. Amino acids: CASSFVSVVCRYEQYV.

This clonotype has at least ten counts. The chain carries TRBV20-1 and TRBJ2-3, with a tentative D call TRBD2 (6 bases). The CDR3 extends over 14 amino acids. Per the germline V gene, CDR1 is DFQATT and CDR2 is SNEGSKA (reference sequence). Trimming shortened V by 6 bases and J by 4 bases, and 17 bases separated the two germline ends. The DNA for the CDR3 is TGCAGTGCCATCTCCCCCGGGGGACCAGATACGCAGTATTTT. This encodes CSAISPGGPDTQYF.

This clonotype was counted between two and nine times. CDR3: CASSQAAGGTYGYTF. The CDR3 nucleotides read TGCGCCAGCAGCCAAGCGGCAGGGGGCACCTATGGCTACACCTTC. The chain combines TRBV4-1 with TRBJ1-2, with 8 bases that match TRBD1. The CDR3 has 15 residues. Germline trimming cut 1 base from V and 4 bases from J; bases unmatched to any gene: 5. CDR1 is MGHRA and CDR2 is YSYEKL in the germline V gene.

This clonotype was detected ten times or more. This chain connects TRBV7-8 to TRBJ2-7, with D unclear. The CDR3 extends over 14 amino acids. Germline loops: CDR1 SGHVS, CDR2 FQNEAQ. Trimming stripped 2 bases from V and 0 bases from J, with 8 bases between. CDR3 sequence reads: CASSLRVSSYEQYV. Here the CDR3 DNA reads TGTGCCAGCAGCTTAAGGGTTAGCTCCTACGAGCAGTACGTC.

This clonotype appeared a few times. The V gene is TRBV28, the J gene TRBJ2-7; 10 bases are shared with TRBD1. Trimming took 3 bases from V and 6 from J; bases not matched to a gene: 5. Germline lookup yields CDR1 MDHEN and CDR2 SYDVKM. The CDR3 length is 14 residues. Written as DNA, the CDR3 is TGTGCCAGCAGTTTGAGGGGACAGGGGCCCGAGCAGTACGTC. Amino acids: CASSLRGQGPEQYV.

This clonotype was seen a few times. This rearrangement joins TRBV7-9 to TRBJ2-7, with D hard to call. Trimming removed 8 bases from V and 2 bases from J, with 16 bases in between. Germline loops: CDR1 SEHNR, CDR2 FQNEAQ (reference sequence). This CDR3 comprises 14 residues. CDR3 nucleotides: TGTGCCAGCGGTCGCCAGATAAGACCCTACGAGCAGTACTTC. Residues: CASGRQIRPYEQYF. Filled out from reference TRBV7-9 and TRBJ2-7, the complete variable domain reads DTGVSQNPRHKITKRGQNVTFRCDPISEHNRLYWYRQTLGQGPEFLTYFQNEAQLEKSRLLSDRFSAERPKGSFSTLEIQRTEQGDSAMYLCASGRQIRPYEQYFGPGTRLTVT.